What follows is one TCR beta chain and its context. Its antigen is undetermined. This sample includes further DNA sequences coding for the same CDR3. These data are taken from a study of cytomegalovirus exposure and HLA in healthy donors. With 60 Vbeta and 13 Jbeta primers, the PCR was carried out. Some clones are missing from TCRdb's copy, which holds only in-frame ones; the method was immunoSEQ multiplex PCR. Seen here are 160,000 or so clones, roughly 80% observed once, and the top ten hold around 9.1%. General study points: Rarity held for most TCR sequences, but there were some public TCRs that occurred in many donors. Analysis performed later found roughly 17,000 TCR beta sequences associated with HLA alleles at 0.05 false discovery rate. Fewer N-insertions (relative to the roughly 700-donor mean) were reportedly seen in an Asian-associated ancestry cluster in a later analysis.

Trimming took off 4 bases at V and 0 bases at J, with 7 bases between the two ends. Per the germline V gene, CDR1 is MDHEN and CDR2 is SYDVKM. The CDR3 is 14 amino acids. This rearrangement joins TRBV28 to TRBJ1-5, with D perhaps matching TRBD1 (5 bases). Source material: PBMCs. The receptor's source is a male donor in good health and CMV-seropositive. Here the CDR3 reads CASSSGHSNQPQHF. CDR3 nucleotides: TGTGCCAGCAGTTCTGGACATAGCAATCAGCCCCAGCATTTT.